Listed below are T cell receptor beta chains from one sample, sequenced in a study of T cell responses to AZD1222 COVID-19 vaccine. The method was immunoSEQ multiplex PCR; TCRdb's version includes in-frame clones alone and lacks a portion of them. The sample shows 100,000 to 150,000 clones, about 87% of them seen only once. The sequencing used peripheral blood, collected on day 0 of AZD1222 vaccination. The receptors here all came from an adult in good health. Each CDR3 is given with its conserved first and last residue. Fields, in order: clone size, V gene, D gene, J gene, CDR3 DNA, CDR3 protein. D genes are given only for firm matches. Not all rows give a size; the values are once, few, many and, for expanded clones, a class.

clone_size: -; v_call: TRBV6-6; d_call: TRBD1; j_call: TRBJ2-7; cdr3_nt: TGTGCCAGCACCCCTATCCGACAGGGGGCTTCCGAGCAGTACTTC; cdr3_aa: CASTPIRQGASEQYF
clone_size: -; v_call: TRBV6-2/TRBV6-3; d_call: -; j_call: TRBJ1-2; cdr3_nt: TGTGCCAGCACCCCGCGACGGGGCAACTATGGCTACACCTTC; cdr3_aa: CASTPRRGNYGYTF
clone_size: -; v_call: TRBV7-9; d_call: -; j_call: TRBJ2-7; cdr3_nt: TGTGCCAGCAGCTTGCCTAGCGCCCACGAGCAGTACTTC; cdr3_aa: CASSLPSAHEQYF
clone_size: -; v_call: TRBV7-9; d_call: TRBD1; j_call: TRBJ1-1; cdr3_nt: TGTGCCAGCAGCTTGGGAAAAAGGGACAGGACTGAAGCTTTCTTT; cdr3_aa: CASSLGKRDRTEAFF
clone_size: -; v_call: TRBV7-2; d_call: TRBD1; j_call: TRBJ2-7; cdr3_nt: TGTGCCAGCAGCTTCGGGACAGCCTACGAGCAGTACTTC; cdr3_aa: CASSFGTAYEQYF
clone_size: -; v_call: TRBV10-3; d_call: -; j_call: TRBJ1-5; cdr3_nt: TGTGCCATACGGGTCCAGAATCAGCCCCAGCATTTT; cdr3_aa: CAIRVQNQPQHF
clone_size: -; v_call: TRBV5-1; d_call: -; j_call: TRBJ1-1; cdr3_nt: TGCGCCAGCAGCTTATCAGTAGGAATCCCTGAAGCTTTCTTT; cdr3_aa: CASSLSVGIPEAFF
clone_size: -; v_call: TRBV7-8; d_call: -; j_call: TRBJ1-5; cdr3_nt: TGTGCCAGCAGCTTAGTGCGGGATAGCAATCAGCCCCAGCATTTT; cdr3_aa: CASSLVRDSNQPQHF
clone_size: few; v_call: TRBV6-2/TRBV6-3; d_call: -; j_call: TRBJ2-5; cdr3_nt: TGTGCCAGCAGTTACTCGAAGGGCAGGGGGGGAATACAAGAGACCCAGTACTTC; cdr3_aa: CASSYSKGRGGIQETQYF
clone_size: -; v_call: TRBV27; d_call: -; j_call: TRBJ1-3; cdr3_nt: TGTGCCAGCAGTCCGTATGCAGGGGTAGCTGGAAACACCATATATTTT; cdr3_aa: CASSPYAGVAGNTIYF
clone_size: -; v_call: TRBV25-1; d_call: -; j_call: TRBJ2-1; cdr3_nt: TGTGCCAGCAGCTCTCTTGGGACCCCCTACAATGAGCAGTTCTTC; cdr3_aa: CASSSLGTPYNEQFF
clone_size: -; v_call: TRBV24-1; d_call: TRBD1; j_call: TRBJ2-1; cdr3_nt: TGTGCCACCAGTGATTACGGGACAGGGGATTACAATGAGCAGTTCTTC; cdr3_aa: CATSDYGTGDYNEQFF
clone_size: few; v_call: TRBV5-1; d_call: -; j_call: TRBJ2-3; cdr3_nt: TGCGCCAGCAGCCTGGTCCCCACAGATACGCAGTATTTT; cdr3_aa: CASSLVPTDTQYF
clone_size: -; v_call: TRBV7-9; d_call: TRBD1; j_call: TRBJ1-2; cdr3_nt: TGTGCCAGCAGCTCGTGGCAGGGGGCAGACTATGGCTACACCTTC; cdr3_aa: CASSSWQGADYGYTF
clone_size: -; v_call: TRBV7-6; d_call: TRBD1; j_call: TRBJ2-1; cdr3_nt: TGTGCCAGCAGCCTATCGGGACAGGGTTACAATGAGCAGTTCTTC; cdr3_aa: CASSLSGQGYNEQFF
clone_size: -; v_call: TRBV11-2; d_call: TRBD1; j_call: TRBJ1-2; cdr3_nt: TGTGCCAGCAGCGAAACCCCGACAGGGGGAGGCTATGGCTACACCTTC; cdr3_aa: CASSETPTGGGYGYTF
clone_size: -; v_call: TRBV28; d_call: -; j_call: TRBJ1-1; cdr3_nt: TGTGCCAGCAGTCCGGGGGACATGAACACTGAAGCTTTCTTT; cdr3_aa: CASSPGDMNTEAFF
clone_size: once; v_call: TRBV11-1; d_call: -; j_call: TRBJ2-2; cdr3_nt: TGTGCCAGCAGCTTAACCGTGAACACCGGGGAGCTGTTTTTT; cdr3_aa: CASSLTVNTGELFF
clone_size: -; v_call: TRBV7-2; d_call: -; j_call: TRBJ1-6; cdr3_nt: TGTGCCAGCAGCTCCAACCAGGGAGGTTCACCCCTCCACTTT; cdr3_aa: CASSSNQGGSPLHF
clone_size: -; v_call: TRBV29-1; d_call: -; j_call: TRBJ1-1; cdr3_nt: TGCAGCGGGGGGGACGGTGAAGCTTTCTTT; cdr3_aa: CSGGDGEAFF
clone_size: -; v_call: TRBV4-3; d_call: -; j_call: TRBJ1-2; cdr3_nt: TGCGCCAGCAGCCAAGACGCAGATCGAAGCTATGGCTACACCTTC; cdr3_aa: CASSQDADRSYGYTF
clone_size: once; v_call: TRBV5-4; d_call: TRBD1; j_call: TRBJ2-2; cdr3_nt: TGTGCCAGCAGCTTGGGGGGGGACAGGACCGCCGGGGAGCTGTTTTTT; cdr3_aa: CASSLGGDRTAGELFF
clone_size: -; v_call: TRBV7-7; d_call: TRBD1; j_call: TRBJ2-3; cdr3_nt: TGTGCTAGCAGCCCAGGCGTCGGACAGGGATTAACAGATACGCAGTATTTT; cdr3_aa: CASSPGVGQGLTDTQYF
clone_size: -; v_call: TRBV25-1; d_call: -; j_call: TRBJ1-6; cdr3_nt: TGTGCCAGCAGTGAGGATGACAGCTATAATTCACCCCTCCACTTT; cdr3_aa: CASSEDDSYNSPLHF
clone_size: -; v_call: TRBV4-2; d_call: -; j_call: TRBJ1-6; cdr3_nt: TGTGCCAGCAGCCAAGAAGGATGGGCATCACCCCTCCACTTT; cdr3_aa: CASSQEGWASPLHF
clone_size: -; v_call: TRBV29-1; d_call: TRBD2; j_call: TRBJ2-1; cdr3_nt: TGCAGCGGAGCAGCGGGAGGGGTCTACAATGAGCAGTTCTTC; cdr3_aa: CSGAAGGVYNEQFF
clone_size: -; v_call: TRBV7-9; d_call: -; j_call: TRBJ1-3; cdr3_nt: TGTGCCAGCAGTGTTCAGGGCCCTGGAAACACCATATATTTT; cdr3_aa: CASSVQGPGNTIYF
clone_size: once; v_call: TRBV30; d_call: -; j_call: TRBJ2-7; cdr3_nt: TGTGCCTGGAGTCCTTTGTACGAGCAGTACTTC; cdr3_aa: CAWSPLYEQYF
clone_size: -; v_call: TRBV5-8; d_call: TRBD2; j_call: TRBJ2-7; cdr3_nt: TGTGCCAGCAGCTTGGCTAGCGGGAGGGCCTACGAGCAGTACTTC; cdr3_aa: CASSLASGRAYEQYF
clone_size: once; v_call: TRBV19; d_call: TRBD1; j_call: TRBJ2-1; cdr3_nt: TGTGCCAGTAGCCGTGGACAGGGCTGGAATGAGCAGTTCTTC; cdr3_aa: CASSRGQGWNEQFF
clone_size: -; v_call: TRBV24-1; d_call: -; j_call: TRBJ2-2; cdr3_nt: TGTGCCACCAGTGATTCGGGGGACAACACCGGGGAGCTGTTTTTT; cdr3_aa: CATSDSGDNTGELFF
clone_size: -; v_call: TRBV5-1; d_call: TRBD1; j_call: TRBJ2-7; cdr3_nt: TGCGCCAGCAGCTGGGACAGGTACGAGCAGTACTTC; cdr3_aa: CASSWDRYEQYF
clone_size: -; v_call: TRBV24-1; d_call: -; j_call: TRBJ2-1; cdr3_nt: TGTGCCACCAGTGATTTGCAGGGGGGGACCTACAATGAGCAGTTCTTC; cdr3_aa: CATSDLQGGTYNEQFF
clone_size: -; v_call: TRBV7-3; d_call: -; j_call: TRBJ1-1; cdr3_nt: TGTGCCAGCAGCTTAGGGGAGTGGGGGAACACTGAAGCTTTCTTT; cdr3_aa: CASSLGEWGNTEAFF
clone_size: -; v_call: TRBV19; d_call: -; j_call: TRBJ2-1; cdr3_nt: TGTGCCAGTAGTATGGGAAGTTTGTACAATGAGCAGTTCTTC; cdr3_aa: CASSMGSLYNEQFF
clone_size: -; v_call: TRBV7-9; d_call: -; j_call: TRBJ2-7; cdr3_nt: TGTGCCAGCAGTCGTACCTACGAGCAGTACTTC; cdr3_aa: CASSRTYEQYF
clone_size: -; v_call: TRBV28; d_call: -; j_call: TRBJ1-2; cdr3_nt: TGTGCCAGCATCCGGGACTTAAACTATGGCTACACCTTC; cdr3_aa: CASIRDLNYGYTF
clone_size: once; v_call: TRBV7-2; d_call: TRBD1; j_call: TRBJ1-1; cdr3_nt: TGTGCCAGCAGCCTACAGGGGGGGAGCACTGAAGCTTTCTTT; cdr3_aa: CASSLQGGSTEAFF
clone_size: -; v_call: TRBV12-3/TRBV12-4; d_call: -; j_call: TRBJ2-7; cdr3_nt: TGTGCCAGCAGTTCACAGGGCTACGAGCAGTACTTC; cdr3_aa: CASSSQGYEQYF
clone_size: -; v_call: TRBV25-1; d_call: -; j_call: TRBJ1-3; cdr3_nt: TGTGCCAGCAGTGAATCCCGTTACTCTGGAAACACCATATATTTT; cdr3_aa: CASSESRYSGNTIYF
clone_size: -; v_call: TRBV6-2/TRBV6-3; d_call: TRBD1; j_call: TRBJ1-5; cdr3_nt: TGTGCCAGCAGTTACTCCGGGACAGGGGTGGTAATCTCTCAGCCCCAGCATTTT; cdr3_aa: CASSYSGTGVVISQPQHF
clone_size: few; v_call: TRBV25-1; d_call: -; j_call: TRBJ1-1; cdr3_nt: TGTGCCAGCAGTGAAGGGGGATGGCCCACTGAAGCTTTCTTT; cdr3_aa: CASSEGGWPTEAFF
clone_size: -; v_call: TRBV5-1; d_call: -; j_call: TRBJ1-6; cdr3_nt: TGCGCCAGCAGCTCCCGGACAGAATATAATTCACCCCTCCACTTT; cdr3_aa: CASSSRTEYNSPLHF
clone_size: once; v_call: TRBV28; d_call: TRBD2; j_call: TRBJ2-7; cdr3_nt: TGTGCCAGCAGCCCTACTAGCGGGAGGGCCTACGAGCAGTACTTC; cdr3_aa: CASSPTSGRAYEQYF
clone_size: few; v_call: TRBV23-1; d_call: TRBD2; j_call: TRBJ2-2; cdr3_nt: TGCGCCAGCAGTCAGCCCCACGGGGGCGGGGGGCGCGTGACCGGGGAGCTGTTTTTT; cdr3_aa: CASSQPHGGGGRVTGELFF
clone_size: -; v_call: TRBV10-3; d_call: TRBD2; j_call: TRBJ2-5; cdr3_nt: TGTGCCATCAGTACGGTAGCGGGGGGCCAAGAGACCCAGTACTTC; cdr3_aa: CAISTVAGGQETQYF
clone_size: -; v_call: TRBV7-6; d_call: -; j_call: TRBJ2-7; cdr3_nt: TGTGCCAGCAGCCAAGCACTGCAGGGCCAATCCTACGAGCAGTACTTC; cdr3_aa: CASSQALQGQSYEQYF
clone_size: few; v_call: TRBV7-7; d_call: -; j_call: TRBJ2-2; cdr3_nt: TGTGCTAGCAGCCCCGAAGTCGGGGAGCTGTTTTTT; cdr3_aa: CASSPEVGELFF
clone_size: once; v_call: TRBV13; d_call: TRBD1; j_call: TRBJ1-4; cdr3_nt: TGTGCCAGCAGCCCCCGAGGGGGCGGTGAAAAACTGTTTTTT; cdr3_aa: CASSPRGGGEKLFF
clone_size: -; v_call: TRBV3-1/TRBV3-2; d_call: TRBD2; j_call: TRBJ2-2; cdr3_nt: TGTGCCAGCAGCCATACTAGCGGCACCGGGGAGCTGTTTTTT; cdr3_aa: CASSHTSGTGELFF
clone_size: -; v_call: TRBV23-1; d_call: TRBD1; j_call: TRBJ2-7; cdr3_nt: TGCGCCAGCAGTCATTTAACTCGCGGGACAGGGTCTTACGAGCAGTACTTC; cdr3_aa: CASSHLTRGTGSYEQYF
clone_size: -; v_call: TRBV5-6; d_call: TRBD1; j_call: TRBJ1-1; cdr3_nt: TGTGCCAGCAGCCTCCTGGGACAGGGCTACACTGAAGCTTTCTTT; cdr3_aa: CASSLLGQGYTEAFF
clone_size: few; v_call: TRBV5-1; d_call: -; j_call: TRBJ1-2; cdr3_nt: TGCGCCAGCAGCTTGGAACCAGGGAGTACCTATGGCTACACCTTC; cdr3_aa: CASSLEPGSTYGYTF
clone_size: -; v_call: TRBV9; d_call: -; j_call: TRBJ1-3; cdr3_nt: TGTGCCAGCAGCGTCAGGGACTTCTCTGGAAACACCATATATTTT; cdr3_aa: CASSVRDFSGNTIYF